The clone carrying this T cell receptor (beta chain) appeared many times. These data come from a study of T-cell memory formation after mild COVID-19. At the level of the study: TCR clusters were mostly donor specific.

Germline lookup yields CDR1 MGHRA and CDR2 YSYEKL. This CDR3 comprises 18 residues. Deletions cut 0 bases from V and 12 bases from J, with 27 bases between. TCRdb processed the 5' RACE reads anew with MiXCR; each CDR3 protein has one entry. This sample carries 65,000 to 95,000 distinct CDR3 sequences, 10% to 15% of them seen once, and the ten largest clones take around two fifths. This sequence joins TRBV4-1 and TRBJ2-1; D possibly uses TRBD1 or TRBD2 (5 bases each). The sequenced material came from PBMCs or a T cell subset sorted from them (not recorded which). The receptor was derived from a man aged 18-30 years who had mild COVID-19 (a few samples of this study predate the infection). Cell type and time point are not known. The CDR3 coding sequence is TGCGCCAGCAGCCAAGACGAGGGGATTATGACGGGCTCCAAGGGGCAGTTCTTC. Translated, it gives CASSQDEGIMTGSKGQFF.